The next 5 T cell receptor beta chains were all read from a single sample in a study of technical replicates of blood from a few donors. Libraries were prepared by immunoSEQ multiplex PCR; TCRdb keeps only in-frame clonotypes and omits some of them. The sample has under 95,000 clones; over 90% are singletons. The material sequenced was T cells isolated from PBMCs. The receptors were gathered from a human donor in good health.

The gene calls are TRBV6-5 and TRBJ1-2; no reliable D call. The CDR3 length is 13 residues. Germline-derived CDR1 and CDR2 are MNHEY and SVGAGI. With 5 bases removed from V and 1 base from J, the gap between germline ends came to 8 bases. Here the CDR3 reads CASSLGLNYGYTF. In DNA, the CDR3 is TGTGCCAGCAGTCTGGGCCTTAACTATGGCTACACCTTC.

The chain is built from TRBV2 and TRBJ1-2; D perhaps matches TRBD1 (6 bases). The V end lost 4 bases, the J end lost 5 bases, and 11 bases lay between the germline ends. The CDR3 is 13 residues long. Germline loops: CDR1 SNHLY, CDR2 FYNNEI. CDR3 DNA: TGTGCCAGCAGTGGTGAAAGGGGGTATGGCTACACCTTC. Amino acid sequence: CASSGERGYGYTF.

The CDR3 here is CASSLEGGGAIDEQYF. The CDR3 region has the DNA TGCGCCAGCAGCTTGGAGGGCGGGGGGGCGATCGACGAGCAGTACTTC. The V and J genes are TRBV5-1 and TRBJ2-7, with 9 bases aligning to TRBD2. This CDR3 comprises 16 residues. V dropped 0 bases and J dropped 5; count of bases not matched to a gene: 9. Germline values: CDR1 SGHRS, CDR2 YFSETQ.

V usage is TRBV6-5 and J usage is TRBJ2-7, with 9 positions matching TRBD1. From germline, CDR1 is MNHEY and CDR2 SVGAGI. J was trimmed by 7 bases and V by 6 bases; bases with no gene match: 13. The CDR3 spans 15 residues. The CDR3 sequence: CASRTPKQGAGEQYF. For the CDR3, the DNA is TGTGCCAGCAGGACCCCCAAACAGGGGGCGGGAGAGCAGTACTTC.

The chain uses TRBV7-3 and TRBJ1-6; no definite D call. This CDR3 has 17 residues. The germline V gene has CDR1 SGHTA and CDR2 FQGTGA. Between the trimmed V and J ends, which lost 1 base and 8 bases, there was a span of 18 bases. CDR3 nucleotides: TGTGCCAGCAGCTTAAAAGTCCCGGGTCTGAGGGATTCACCCCTCCACTTT. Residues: CASSLKVPGLRDSPLHF. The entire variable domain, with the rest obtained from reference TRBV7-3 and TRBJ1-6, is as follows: GAGVSQTPSNKVTEKGKYVELRCDPISGHTALYWYRQSLGQGPEFLIYFQGTGAADDSGLPNDRFFAVRPEGSVSTLKIQRTERGDSAVYLCASSLKVPGLRDSPLHFGNGTRLTVT.